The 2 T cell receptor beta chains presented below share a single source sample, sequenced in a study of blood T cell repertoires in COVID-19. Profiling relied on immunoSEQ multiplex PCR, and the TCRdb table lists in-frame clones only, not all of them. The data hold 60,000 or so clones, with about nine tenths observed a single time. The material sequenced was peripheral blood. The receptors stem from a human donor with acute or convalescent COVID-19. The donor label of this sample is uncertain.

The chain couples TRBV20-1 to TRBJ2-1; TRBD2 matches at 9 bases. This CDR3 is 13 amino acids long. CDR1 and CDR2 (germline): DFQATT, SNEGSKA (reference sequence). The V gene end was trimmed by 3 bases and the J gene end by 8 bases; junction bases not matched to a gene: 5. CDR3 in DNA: TGCAGTGCTAGTCTAGCGGGAATCCATGAGCAGTTCTTC. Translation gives CSASLAGIHEQFF.

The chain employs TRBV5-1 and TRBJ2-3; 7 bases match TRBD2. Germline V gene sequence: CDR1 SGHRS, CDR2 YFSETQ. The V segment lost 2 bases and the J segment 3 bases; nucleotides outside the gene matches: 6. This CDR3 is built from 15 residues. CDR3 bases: TGCGCCAGCAGCTTAGGGGCGGGAGATACAGATACGCAGTATTTT. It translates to CASSLGAGDTDTQYF.